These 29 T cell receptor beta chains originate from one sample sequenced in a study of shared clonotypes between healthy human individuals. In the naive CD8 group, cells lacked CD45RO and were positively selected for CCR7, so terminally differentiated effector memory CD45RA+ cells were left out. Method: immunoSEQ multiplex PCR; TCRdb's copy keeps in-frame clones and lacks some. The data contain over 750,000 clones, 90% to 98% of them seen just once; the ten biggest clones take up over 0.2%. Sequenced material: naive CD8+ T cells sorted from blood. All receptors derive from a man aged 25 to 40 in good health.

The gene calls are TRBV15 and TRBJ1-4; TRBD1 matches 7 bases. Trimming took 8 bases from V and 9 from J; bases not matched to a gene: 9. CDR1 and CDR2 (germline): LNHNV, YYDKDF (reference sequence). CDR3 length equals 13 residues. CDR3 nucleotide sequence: TGTGCCACCGGGAGAGGGGGCGGAAAAAAACTGTTTTTT. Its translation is CATGRGGGKKLFF.

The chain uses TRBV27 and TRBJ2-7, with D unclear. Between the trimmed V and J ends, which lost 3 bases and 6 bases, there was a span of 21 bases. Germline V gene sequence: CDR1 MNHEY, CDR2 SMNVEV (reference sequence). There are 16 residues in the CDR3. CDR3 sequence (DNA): TGTGCCAGCAGTTTGATTACTACCCTAGGTCAGCGCGAGCAGTACTTC. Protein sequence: CASSLITTLGQREQYF.

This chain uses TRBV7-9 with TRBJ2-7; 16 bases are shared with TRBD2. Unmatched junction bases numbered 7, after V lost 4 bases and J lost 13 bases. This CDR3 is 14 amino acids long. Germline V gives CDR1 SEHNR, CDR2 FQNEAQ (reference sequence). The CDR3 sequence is CASSSGTSGRAFYF. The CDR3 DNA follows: TGTGCCAGCAGCTCCGGGACTAGCGGGAGGGCGTTCTACTTC.

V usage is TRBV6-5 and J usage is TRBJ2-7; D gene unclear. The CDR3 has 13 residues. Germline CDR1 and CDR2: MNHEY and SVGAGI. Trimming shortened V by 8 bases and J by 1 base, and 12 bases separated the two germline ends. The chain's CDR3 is CASGLGSSYEQYF. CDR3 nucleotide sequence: TGTGCCAGCGGTCTAGGCAGTTCCTACGAGCAGTACTTC.

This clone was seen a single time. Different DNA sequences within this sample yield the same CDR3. CDR3 in DNA: TGTGCCAGCAGCTTAGAAGGCAGCTCCTACGAGCAGTACTTC. As protein: CASSLEGSSYEQYF. The chain carries TRBV7-9 and TRBJ2-7; D gene uncertain. The CDR3 length is 14 residues. From germline, CDR1 is SEHNR and CDR2 FQNEAQ (reference sequence). Trimming took off 1 base at V and 0 bases at J, with 7 bases between the two ends.

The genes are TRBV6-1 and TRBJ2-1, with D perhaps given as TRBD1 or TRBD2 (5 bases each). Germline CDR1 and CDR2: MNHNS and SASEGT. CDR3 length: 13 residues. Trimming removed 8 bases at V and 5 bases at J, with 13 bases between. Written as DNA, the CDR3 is TGTGCCAGCTACCGGGACGGGAACAATGAGCAGTTCTTC. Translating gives CASYRDGNNEQFF.

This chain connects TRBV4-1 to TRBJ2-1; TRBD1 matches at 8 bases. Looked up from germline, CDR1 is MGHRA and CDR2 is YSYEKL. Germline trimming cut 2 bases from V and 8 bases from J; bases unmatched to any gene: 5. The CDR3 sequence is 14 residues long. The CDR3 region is CASSQRDRSYEQFF. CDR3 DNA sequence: TGCGCCAGCAGCCAAAGGGACAGGTCCTATGAGCAGTTCTTC.

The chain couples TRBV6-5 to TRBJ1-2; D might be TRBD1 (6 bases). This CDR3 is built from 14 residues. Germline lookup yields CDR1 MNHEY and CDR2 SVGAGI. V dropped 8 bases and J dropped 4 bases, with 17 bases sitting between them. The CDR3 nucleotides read TGTGCCAGCCGGATAAGTGGACAGCTCTATGGCTACACCTTC. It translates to CASRISGQLYGYTF.

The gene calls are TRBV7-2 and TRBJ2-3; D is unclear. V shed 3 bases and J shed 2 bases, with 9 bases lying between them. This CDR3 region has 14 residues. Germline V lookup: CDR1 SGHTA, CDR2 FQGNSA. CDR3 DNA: TGTGCCAGCAGCTTGCTGGGGTCCACAGATACGCAGTATTTT. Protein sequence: CASSLLGSTDTQYF.

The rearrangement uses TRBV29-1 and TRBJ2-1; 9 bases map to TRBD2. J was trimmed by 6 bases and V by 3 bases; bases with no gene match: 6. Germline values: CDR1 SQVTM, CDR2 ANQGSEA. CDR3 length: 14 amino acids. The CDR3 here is CSVDVAGASNEQFF. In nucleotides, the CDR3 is TGCAGCGTTGATGTAGCGGGAGCTTCCAATGAGCAGTTCTTC.

CDR3 region: CSARSWEAKNIQYF. DNA for the CDR3: TGCAGCGCCCGTTCATGGGAAGCCAAAAACATTCAGTACTTC. The V call is TRBV29-1, the J call TRBJ2-4; D is unresolved. This CDR3 region has 14 residues. V was pared by 7 bases and J by 0 bases, with 13 bases between. Germline loops: CDR1 SQVTM, CDR2 ANQGSEA. Full variable domain (remainder filled in from reference TRBV29-1 and TRBJ2-4): SAVISQKPSRDICQRGTSLTIQCQVDSQVTMMFWYRQQPGQSLTLIATANQGSEATYESGFVIDKFPISRPNLTFSTLTVSNMSPEDSSIYLCSARSWEAKNIQYFGAGTRLSVL.

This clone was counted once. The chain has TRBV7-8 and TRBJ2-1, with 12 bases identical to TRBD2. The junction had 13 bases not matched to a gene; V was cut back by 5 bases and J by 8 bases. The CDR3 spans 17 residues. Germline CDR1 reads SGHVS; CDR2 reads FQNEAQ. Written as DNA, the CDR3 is TGTGCCAGCAGCCCCCCGATCGGGCTAGCGGGAGGGGATGAGCAGTTCTTC. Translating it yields CASSPPIGLAGGDEQFF.

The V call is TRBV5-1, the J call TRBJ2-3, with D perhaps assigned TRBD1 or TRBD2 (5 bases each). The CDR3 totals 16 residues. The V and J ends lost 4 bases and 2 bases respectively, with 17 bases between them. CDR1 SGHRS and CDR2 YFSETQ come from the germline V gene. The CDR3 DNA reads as TGCGCCAGCAGCCTGGGGGTGGGAATTGACACAGATACGCAGTATTTT. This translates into CASSLGVGIDTDTQYF. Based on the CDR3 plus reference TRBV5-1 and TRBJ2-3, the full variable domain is KAGVTQTPRYLIKTRGQQVTLSCSPISGHRSVSWYQQTPGQGLQFLFEYFSETQRNKGNFPGRFSGRQFSNSRSEMNVSTLELGDSALYLCASSLGVGIDTDTQYFGPGTRLTVL.

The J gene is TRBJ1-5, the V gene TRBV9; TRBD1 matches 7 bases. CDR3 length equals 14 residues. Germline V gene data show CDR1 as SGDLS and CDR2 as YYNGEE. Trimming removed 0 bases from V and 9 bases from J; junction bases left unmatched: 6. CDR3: CASSVEGGRWPQHF. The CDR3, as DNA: TGTGCCAGCAGCGTAGAAGGGGGCCGGTGGCCCCAGCATTTT. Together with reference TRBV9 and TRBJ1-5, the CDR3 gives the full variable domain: DSGVTQTPKHLITATGQRVTLRCSPRSGDLSVYWYQQSLDQGLQFLIQYYNGEERAKGNILERFSAQQFPDLHSELNLSSLELGDSALYFCASSVEGGRWPQHFGDGTRLSIL.

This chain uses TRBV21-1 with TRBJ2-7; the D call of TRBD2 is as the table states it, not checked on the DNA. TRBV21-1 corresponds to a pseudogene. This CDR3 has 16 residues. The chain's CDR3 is CASSKGGAGGPGEQYF. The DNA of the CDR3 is TGTGCCAGCAGCAAAGGAGGAGCGGGAGGGCCGGGGGAGCAGTACTTC.

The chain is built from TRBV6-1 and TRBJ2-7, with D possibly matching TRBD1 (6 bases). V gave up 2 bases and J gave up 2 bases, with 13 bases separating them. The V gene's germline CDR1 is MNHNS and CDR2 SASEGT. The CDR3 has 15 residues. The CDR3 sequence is CASSERGTETYEQYF. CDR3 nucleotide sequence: TGTGCCAGCAGTGAAAGGGGGACGGAAACCTACGAGCAGTACTTC.

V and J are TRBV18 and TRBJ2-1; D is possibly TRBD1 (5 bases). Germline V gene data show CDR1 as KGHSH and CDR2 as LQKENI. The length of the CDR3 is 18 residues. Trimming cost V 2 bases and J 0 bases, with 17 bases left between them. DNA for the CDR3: TGTGCCAGCTCACCATCTACCCTGACAGCCTCCTCCTACAATGAGCAGTTCTTC. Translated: CASSPSTLTASSYNEQFF.

For the CDR3, the DNA is TGTGCCAGCAGCGTAGGGGAGAGTGAGCAGTTCTTC. It encodes CASSVGESEQFF. J is TRBJ2-1 and V is TRBV9; D perhaps matches TRBD2 (5 bases). CDR1 is SGDLS, CDR2 YYNGEE, per germline. V dropped 0 bases and J dropped 9 bases, with 7 bases sitting between them. The CDR3 spans 12 residues. The full variable domain, with the rest looked up from reference TRBV9 and TRBJ2-1, is DSGVTQTPKHLITATGQRVTLRCSPRSGDLSVYWYQQSLDQGLQFLIQYYNGEERAKGNILERFSAQQFPDLHSELNLSSLELGDSALYFCASSVGESEQFFGPGTRLTVL.

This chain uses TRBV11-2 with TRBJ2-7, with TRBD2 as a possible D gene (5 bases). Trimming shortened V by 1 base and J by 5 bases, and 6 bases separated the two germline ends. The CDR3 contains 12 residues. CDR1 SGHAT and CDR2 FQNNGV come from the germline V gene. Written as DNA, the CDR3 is TGTGCCAGCAGCTTAGTCGGGGACGAGCAGTACTTC. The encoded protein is CASSLVGDEQYF. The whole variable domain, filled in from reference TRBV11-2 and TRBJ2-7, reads EAGVAQSPRYKIIEKRQSVAFWCNPISGHATLYWYQQILGQGPKLLIQFQNNGVVDDSQLPKDRFSAERLKGVDSTLKIQPAKLEDSAVYLCASSLVGDEQYFGPGTRLTVT.

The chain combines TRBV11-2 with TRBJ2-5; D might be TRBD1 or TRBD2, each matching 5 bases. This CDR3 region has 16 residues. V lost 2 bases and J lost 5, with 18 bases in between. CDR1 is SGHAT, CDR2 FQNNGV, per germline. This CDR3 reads CASSLYAARGGETQYF. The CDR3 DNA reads TGTGCCAGCAGCTTATACGCTGCCCGGGGCGGGGAGACCCAGTACTTC.

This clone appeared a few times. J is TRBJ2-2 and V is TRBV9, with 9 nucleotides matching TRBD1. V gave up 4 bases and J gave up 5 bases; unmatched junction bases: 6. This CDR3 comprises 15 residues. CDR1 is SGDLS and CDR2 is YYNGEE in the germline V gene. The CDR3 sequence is CASSPTGGITGELFF. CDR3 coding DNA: TGTGCCAGCAGCCCGACAGGGGGAATAACCGGGGAGCTGTTTTTT. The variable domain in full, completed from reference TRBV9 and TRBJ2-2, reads DSGVTQTPKHLITATGQRVTLRCSPRSGDLSVYWYQQSLDQGLQFLIQYYNGEERAKGNILERFSAQQFPDLHSELNLSSLELGDSALYFCASSPTGGITGELFFGEGSRLTVL.

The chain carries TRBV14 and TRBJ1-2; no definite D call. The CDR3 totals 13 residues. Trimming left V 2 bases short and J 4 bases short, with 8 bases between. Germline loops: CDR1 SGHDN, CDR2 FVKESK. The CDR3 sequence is CASSQSPSYGYTF. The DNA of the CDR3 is TGTGCCAGCAGCCAAAGTCCCAGCTATGGCTACACCTTC.

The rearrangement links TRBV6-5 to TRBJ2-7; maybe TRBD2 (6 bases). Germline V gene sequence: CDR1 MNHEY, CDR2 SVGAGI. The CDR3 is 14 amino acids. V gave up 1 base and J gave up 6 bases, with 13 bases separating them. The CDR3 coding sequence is TGTGCCAGCAGTTACTTACTAACAGCGGGCGAGCAGTACTTC. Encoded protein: CASSYLLTAGEQYF.

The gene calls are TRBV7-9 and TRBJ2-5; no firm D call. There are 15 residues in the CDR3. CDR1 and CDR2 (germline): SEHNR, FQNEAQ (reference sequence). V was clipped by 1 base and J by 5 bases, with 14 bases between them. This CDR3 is CASSLGPRNSETQYF. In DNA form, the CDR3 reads TGTGCCAGCAGCTTAGGGCCACGAAATTCGGAGACCCAGTACTTC.

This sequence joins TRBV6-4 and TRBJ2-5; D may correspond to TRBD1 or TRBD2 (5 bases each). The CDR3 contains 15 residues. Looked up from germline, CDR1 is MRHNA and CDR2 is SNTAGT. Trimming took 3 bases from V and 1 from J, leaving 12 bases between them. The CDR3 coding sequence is TGTGCCAGCAGTGATAATCCGGGACCCCAAGAGACCCAGTACTTC. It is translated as CASSDNPGPQETQYF.

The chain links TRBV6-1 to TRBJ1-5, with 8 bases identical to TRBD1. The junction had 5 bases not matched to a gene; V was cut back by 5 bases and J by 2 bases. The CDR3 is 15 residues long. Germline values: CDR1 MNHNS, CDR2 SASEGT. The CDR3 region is CASSRLTGGNQPQHF. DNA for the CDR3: TGTGCCAGCAGTCGGTTGACAGGGGGCAATCAGCCCCAGCATTTT.

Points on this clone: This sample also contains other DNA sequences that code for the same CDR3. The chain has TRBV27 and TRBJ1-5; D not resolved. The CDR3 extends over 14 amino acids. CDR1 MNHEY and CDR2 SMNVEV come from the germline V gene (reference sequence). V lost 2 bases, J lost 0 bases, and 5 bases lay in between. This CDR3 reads CASSLVGSNQPQHF. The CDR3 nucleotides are TGTGCCAGCAGTTTAGTGGGTAGCAATCAGCCCCAGCATTTT.

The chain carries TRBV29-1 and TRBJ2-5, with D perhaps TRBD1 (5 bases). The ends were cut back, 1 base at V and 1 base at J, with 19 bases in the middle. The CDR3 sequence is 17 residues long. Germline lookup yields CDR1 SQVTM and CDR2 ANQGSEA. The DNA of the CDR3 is TGCAGCGTTGAAGTAAGGGGCAGGGTGGGAATCCAAGAGACCCAGTACTTC. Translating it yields CSVEVRGRVGIQETQYF.

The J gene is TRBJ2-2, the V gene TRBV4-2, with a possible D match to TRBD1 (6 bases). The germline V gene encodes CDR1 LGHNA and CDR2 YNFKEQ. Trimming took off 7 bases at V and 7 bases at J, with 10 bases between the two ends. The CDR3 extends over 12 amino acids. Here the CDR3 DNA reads TGTGCCAGCACAGGGGAAGTCGGGGAGCTGTTTTTT. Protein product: CASTGEVGELFF.